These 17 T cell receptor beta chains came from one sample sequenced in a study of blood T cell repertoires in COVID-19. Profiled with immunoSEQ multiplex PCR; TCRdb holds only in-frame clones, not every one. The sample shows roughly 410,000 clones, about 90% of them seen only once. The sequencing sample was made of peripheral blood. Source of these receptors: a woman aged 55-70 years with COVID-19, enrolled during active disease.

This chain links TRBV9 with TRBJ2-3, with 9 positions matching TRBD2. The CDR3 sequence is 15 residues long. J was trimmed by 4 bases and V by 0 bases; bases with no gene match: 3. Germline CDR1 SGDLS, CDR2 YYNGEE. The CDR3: CASSVVAGASDTQYF. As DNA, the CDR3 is TGTGCCAGCAGCGTAGTAGCGGGGGCATCAGATACGCAGTATTTT.

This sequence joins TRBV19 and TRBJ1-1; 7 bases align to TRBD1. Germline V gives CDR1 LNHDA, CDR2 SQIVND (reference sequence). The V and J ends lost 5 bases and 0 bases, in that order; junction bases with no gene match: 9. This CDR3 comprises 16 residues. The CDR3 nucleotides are TGTGCCAGTAGTCTTGCCACAGGGGCTATGAACACTGAAGCTTTCTTT. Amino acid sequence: CASSLATGAMNTEAFF.

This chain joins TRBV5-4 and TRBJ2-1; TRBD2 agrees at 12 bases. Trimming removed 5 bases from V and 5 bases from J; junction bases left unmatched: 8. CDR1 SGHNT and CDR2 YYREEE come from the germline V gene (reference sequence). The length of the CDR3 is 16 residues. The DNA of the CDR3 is TGTGCCAGCAGAAATACACTAGCGGGGGGTCACAATGAGCAGTTCTTC. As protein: CASRNTLAGGHNEQFF.

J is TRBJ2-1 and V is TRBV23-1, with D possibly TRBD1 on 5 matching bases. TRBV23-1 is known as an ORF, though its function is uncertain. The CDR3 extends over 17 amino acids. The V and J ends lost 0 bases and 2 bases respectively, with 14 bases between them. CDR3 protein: CASSQSGRDRTYNEQFF. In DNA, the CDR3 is TGCGCCAGCAGTCAATCTGGTCGTGACAGAACCTACAATGAGCAGTTCTTC.

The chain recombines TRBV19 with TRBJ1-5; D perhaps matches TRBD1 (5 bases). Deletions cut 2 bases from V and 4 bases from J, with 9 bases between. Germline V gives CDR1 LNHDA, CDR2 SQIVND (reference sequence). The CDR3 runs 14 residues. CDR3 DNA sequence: TGTGCCAGTAGTATACTACAGGTTAATCAGCCCCAGCATTTT. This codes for CASSILQVNQPQHF.

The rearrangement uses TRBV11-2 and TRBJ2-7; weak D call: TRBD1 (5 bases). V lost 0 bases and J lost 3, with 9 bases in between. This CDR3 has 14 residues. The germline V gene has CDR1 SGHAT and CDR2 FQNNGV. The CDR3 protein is CASSLEPGHYEQYF. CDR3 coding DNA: TGTGCCAGCAGCTTAGAACCCGGACACTACGAGCAGTACTTC.

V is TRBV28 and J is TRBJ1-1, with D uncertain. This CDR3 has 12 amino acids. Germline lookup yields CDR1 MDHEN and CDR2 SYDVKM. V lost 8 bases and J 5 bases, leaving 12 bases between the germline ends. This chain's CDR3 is CASDIRGTEAFF. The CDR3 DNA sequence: TGTGCCAGCGATATTCGGGGAACTGAAGCTTTCTTT. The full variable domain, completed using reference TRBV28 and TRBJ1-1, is DVKVTQSSRYLVKRTGEKVFLECVQDMDHENMFWYRQDPGLGLRLIYFSYDVKMKEKGDIPEGYSVSREKKERFSLILESASTNQTSMYLCASDIRGTEAFFGQGTRLTVV.

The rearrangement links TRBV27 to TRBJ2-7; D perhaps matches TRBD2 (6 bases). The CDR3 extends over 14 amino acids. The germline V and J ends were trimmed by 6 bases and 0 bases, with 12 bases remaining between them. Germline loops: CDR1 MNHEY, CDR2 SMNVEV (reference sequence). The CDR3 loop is CASSRRGSSYEQYF. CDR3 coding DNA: TGTGCCAGCAGCCGGCGGGGCAGCTCCTACGAGCAGTACTTC.

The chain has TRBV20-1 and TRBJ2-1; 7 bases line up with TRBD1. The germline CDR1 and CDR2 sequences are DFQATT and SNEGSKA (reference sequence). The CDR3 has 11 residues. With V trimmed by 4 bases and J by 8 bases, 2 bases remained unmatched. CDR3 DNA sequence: TGCAGTGCTACCAGGGGGTATGAGCAGTTCTTC. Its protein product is CSATRGYEQFF.

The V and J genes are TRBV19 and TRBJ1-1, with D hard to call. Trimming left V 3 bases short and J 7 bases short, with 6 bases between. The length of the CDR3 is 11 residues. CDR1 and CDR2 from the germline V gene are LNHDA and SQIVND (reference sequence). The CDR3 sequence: CASSISGEAFF. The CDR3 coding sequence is TGTGCCAGTAGTATCTCGGGTGAAGCTTTCTTT.

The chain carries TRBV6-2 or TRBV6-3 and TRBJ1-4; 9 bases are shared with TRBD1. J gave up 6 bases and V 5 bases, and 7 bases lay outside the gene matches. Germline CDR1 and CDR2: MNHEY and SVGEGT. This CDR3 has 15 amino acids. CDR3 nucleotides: TGTGCCAGCAGTGAGGGAGGGACAGGGTATGAAAAACTGTTTTTT. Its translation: CASSEGGTGYEKLFF.

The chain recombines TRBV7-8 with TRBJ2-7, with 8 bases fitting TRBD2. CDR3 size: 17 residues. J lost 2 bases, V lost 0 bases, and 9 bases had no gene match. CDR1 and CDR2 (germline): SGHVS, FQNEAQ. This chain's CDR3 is CASSLAFTAGDPYEQYF. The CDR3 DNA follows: TGTGCCAGCAGCTTAGCGTTTACAGCGGGGGATCCCTACGAGCAGTACTTC.

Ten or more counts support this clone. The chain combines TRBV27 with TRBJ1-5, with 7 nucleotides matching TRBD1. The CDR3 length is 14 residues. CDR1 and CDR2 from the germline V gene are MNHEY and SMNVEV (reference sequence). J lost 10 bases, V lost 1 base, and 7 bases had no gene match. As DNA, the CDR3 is TGTGCCAGCAGTTTATGGGACAGCTCTTATCCCCAGCATTTT. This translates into CASSLWDSSYPQHF.

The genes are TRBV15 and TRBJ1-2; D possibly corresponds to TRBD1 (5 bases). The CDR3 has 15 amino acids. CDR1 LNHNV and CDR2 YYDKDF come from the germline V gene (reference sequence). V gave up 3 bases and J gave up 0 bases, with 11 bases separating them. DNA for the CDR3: TGTGCCACCAGCAGGAGGACACCTTCTAACTATGGCTACACCTTC. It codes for CATSRRTPSNYGYTF.

CDR3 sequence: CASSPTFPGAVSGANVLTF. The CDR3 region has the DNA TGTGCCAGCAGTCCAACCTTTCCTGGGGCAGTCTCTGGGGCCAACGTCCTGACTTTC. The chain couples TRBV28 to TRBJ2-6, with D tentatively TRBD1 (5 bases). The CDR3 is 19 residues long. Trimming removed 5 bases from V and 0 bases from J, with 20 bases in between. CDR1 MDHEN and CDR2 SYDVKM come from the germline V gene.

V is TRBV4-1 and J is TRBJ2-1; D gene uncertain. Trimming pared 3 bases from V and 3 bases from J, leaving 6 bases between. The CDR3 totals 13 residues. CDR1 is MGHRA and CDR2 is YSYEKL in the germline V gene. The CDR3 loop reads CASSQAVYNEQFF. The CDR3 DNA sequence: TGCGCCAGCAGCCAGGCGGTCTACAATGAGCAGTTCTTC.

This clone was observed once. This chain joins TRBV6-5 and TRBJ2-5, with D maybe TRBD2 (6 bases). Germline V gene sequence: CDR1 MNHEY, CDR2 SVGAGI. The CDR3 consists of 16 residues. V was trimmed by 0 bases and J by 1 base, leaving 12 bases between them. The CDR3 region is CASSYSGRGTQETQYF. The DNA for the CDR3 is TGTGCCAGCAGTTACTCCGGGCGGGGTACCCAAGAGACCCAGTACTTC.